Below, 12 T cell receptor beta chains from the same sample are listed, as sequenced in a study of blood T cell repertoires in COVID-19. Profiling relied on immunoSEQ multiplex PCR, and the TCRdb table lists in-frame clones only, not all of them. The table shows 200,000 to 250,000 clones, with 75% to 85% occurring only once. Source material: PBMCs or T cells enriched from blood (not recorded which). The receptors derive from a man aged 25-45 years with acute COVID-19.

The chain carries TRBV11-2 and TRBJ2-7, with D perhaps matching TRBD1 (7 bases). From germline, CDR1 is SGHAT and CDR2 FQNNGV. This CDR3 comprises 15 residues. V dropped 5 bases and J dropped 9 bases, with 23 bases sitting between them. CDR3 residues: CASSPGGTSFFGQYF. CDR3 DNA sequence: TGTGCCAGCAGCCCAGGGGGGACCAGCTTTTTCGGGCAGTACTTC.

This chain joins TRBV11-2 and TRBJ2-3; 11 nucleotides align to TRBD2. The V gene's germline CDR1 is SGHAT and CDR2 FQNNGV. With V trimmed by 0 bases and J by 0 bases, 11 bases remained unmatched. The CDR3 sequence is 20 residues long. The CDR3 coding sequence is TGTGCCAGCAGCTTAGAAATAGCGGGGGGGCCTAGACATAGCACAGATACGCAGTATTTT. Its protein is CASSLEIAGGPRHSTDTQYF.

The chain has TRBV27 and TRBJ2-7; possibly TRBD1 for D (5 bases). The CDR3 spans 15 residues. Germline CDR1 and CDR2: MNHEY and SMNVEV (reference sequence). Between the trimmed V and J ends, which lost 6 bases and 6 bases, there was a span of 21 bases. CDR3 protein: CASRSATGIPIEQYF. The CDR3 region has the DNA TGTGCCAGCAGAAGTGCCACAGGTATCCCCATCGAGCAGTACTTC.

V is TRBV9 and J is TRBJ1-3; D perhaps matches TRBD1 (5 bases). This CDR3 is 17 amino acids long. Trimming removed 4 bases at V and 0 bases at J, with 17 bases between. CDR1 and CDR2 (germline): SGDLS, YYNGEE. This CDR3 reads CASSPQGGEYSGNTIYF. CDR3 nucleotide sequence: TGTGCCAGCAGCCCTCAAGGAGGGGAATACTCTGGAAACACCATATATTTT.

V and J are TRBV19 and TRBJ2-7, with a tentative D call TRBD1 (5 bases). Between the trimmed V and J ends, which lost 6 bases and 0 bases, there was a span of 15 bases. The CDR3 length is 15 residues. CDR1 is LNHDA and CDR2 is SQIVND in the germline V gene (reference sequence). The CDR3 sequence: CASSNPGQNSYEQYF. The CDR3 DNA follows: TGTGCCAGTAGCAACCCAGGACAAAACTCCTACGAGCAGTACTTC.

This clone was seen once. The rearrangement uses TRBV11-2 and TRBJ2-1; D is undetermined. Trimming shortened V by 1 base and J by 8 bases, and 12 bases separated the two germline ends. The CDR3 totals 14 residues. Germline CDR1 is SGHAT and CDR2 is FQNNGV. The CDR3, as DNA: TGTGCCAGCAGCTTAGGGCCTTCTTCGTATGAGCAGTTCTTC. Translation gives CASSLGPSSYEQFF.

This clone is a singleton in its sample. The V call is TRBV11-2, the J call TRBJ1-1, with D unclear. V was pared by 1 base and J by 1 base, with 10 bases between. Germline-derived CDR1 and CDR2 are SGHAT and FQNNGV. The CDR3 is made up of 15 amino acids. The CDR3 loop is CASSLVAGGNTEAFF. The CDR3, as DNA: TGTGCCAGCAGCTTAGTTGCGGGAGGGAACACTGAAGCTTTCTTT.

The chain recombines TRBV6-5 with TRBJ2-7; 10 nucleotides align to TRBD1. With 4 bases clipped from V and 4 bases from J, the junction kept 4 bases outside the gene matches. The CDR3 extends over 14 amino acids. Germline assignment: CDR1 MNHEY and CDR2 SVGAGI. The CDR3 loop reads CASSFGTGEYEQYF. Here the CDR3 DNA reads TGTGCCAGCAGTTTCGGGACAGGGGAGTACGAGCAGTACTTC.

The chain employs TRBV5-1 and TRBJ1-4; D perhaps matches TRBD1 (6 bases). CDR1 is SGHRS and CDR2 is YFSETQ in the germline V gene. The CDR3 has 17 residues. The ends were cut back, 3 bases at V and 0 bases at J, with 15 bases in the middle. The CDR3 bases are TGCGCCAGCAGCTCACAGGGAGTAGGGGCAACTAATGAAAAACTGTTTTTT. Its protein is CASSSQGVGATNEKLFF.

This chain uses TRBV3-1 (or the pseudogene TRBV3-2) with TRBJ2-3; 8 bases line up with TRBD2. The CDR3 totals 15 residues. The trim removed 2 bases at V and 4 bases at J, leaving 5 bases unmatched. Germline V gives CDR1 LGHDT, CDR2 YNNKEL (reference sequence). The CDR3 nucleotides are TGTGCCAGCAGCCAAATGGGCGGGGGGTCAGATACGCAGTATTTT. Its translation: CASSQMGGGSDTQYF.

This chain uses TRBV27 with TRBJ2-7; 8 nucleotides agree with TRBD1. The CDR3 is made up of 15 amino acids. CDR1 and CDR2 from the germline V gene are MNHEY and SMNVEV (reference sequence). The ends lost 4 bases at V and 2 bases at J; junction bases unmatched: 7. The CDR3 sequence is CASSSLQGGAYEQYF. The CDR3 DNA reads TGTGCCAGCAGTTCGCTACAGGGGGGAGCCTACGAGCAGTACTTC.

The chain recombines TRBV7-3 with TRBJ2-2, with D possibly TRBD1 on 6 matching bases. CDR3 length: 12 amino acids. The V end was cut by 6 bases, the J end by 7 bases, with 9 bases between. Germline V gene lookup returns CDR1 SGHTA and CDR2 FQGTGA. CDR3 region: CASRVQGGELFF. The CDR3 coding sequence is TGTGCCAGCAGGGTACAGGGCGGGGAGCTGTTTTTT. The whole variable domain, remainder taken from reference TRBV7-3 and TRBJ2-2, is GAGVSQTPSNKVTEKGKYVELRCDPISGHTALYWYRQSLGQGPEFLIYFQGTGAADDSGLPNDRFFAVRPEGSVSTLKIQRTERGDSAVYLCASRVQGGELFFGEGSRLTVL.